Shown below are 19 T cell receptor beta chains from a single sample sequenced in a study of cytomegalovirus exposure and HLA in healthy donors. Vbeta (60) and Jbeta (13) primers were used in the PCR. This table comes from immunoSEQ multiplex PCR, and its TCRdb copy is limited to in-frame clones, with some not included. The sample holds approximately 70,000 clones; around 77% are singletons and the top ten take 6% to 6.5%. The sequencing sample was made of PBMCs. Every receptor here comes from a man between 45 and 60 years old in good health and CMV-seronegative.

The chain employs TRBV5-1 and TRBJ2-2, with a possible D match to TRBD1 (6 bases). Germline CDR1 and CDR2: SGHRS and YFSETQ. Trimming pared 4 bases from V and 7 bases from J, leaving 14 bases between. This CDR3 is 14 amino acids long. CDR3: CASSRERTVGELFF. For the CDR3, the DNA is TGCGCCAGCAGCAGGGAACGGACAGTCGGGGAGCTGTTTTTT.

V usage is TRBV30 and J usage is TRBJ1-2, with D unresolved. Per germline, CDR1 GTSNPN and CDR2 SVGIG (reference sequence). The CDR3 has 14 residues. V was trimmed by 5 bases and J by 5 bases, leaving 18 bases between them. DNA for the CDR3: TGTGCCTGGGACCGACAAGGACTCAATTATGGCTACACCTTC. It translates to CAWDRQGLNYGYTF.

The chain recombines TRBV19 with TRBJ1-3; tentative D call: TRBD1 (5 bases). Germline V CDR1 and CDR2: LNHDA, SQIVND (reference sequence). The CDR3 sequence is 13 residues long. V was trimmed by 6 bases and J by 2 bases, leaving 8 bases between them. The CDR3: CASRQAAGNTIYF. As DNA, the CDR3 is TGTGCCAGTAGACAGGCGGCTGGAAACACCATATATTTT. Together with reference TRBV19 and TRBJ1-3, the CDR3 gives the full variable domain: DGGITQSPKYLFRKEGQNVTLSCEQNLNHDAMYWYRQDPGQGLRLIYYSQIVNDFQKGDIAEGYSVSREKKESFPLTVTSAQKNPTAFYLCASRQAAGNTIYFGEGSWLTVV.

The V and J genes are TRBV6-1 and TRBJ1-5; no definite D call. The V gene lost 2 bases and the J gene lost 1 base, with 9 bases spanning the gap. Germline V CDR1 and CDR2: MNHNS, SASEGT. The CDR3 is 15 amino acids. The DNA of the CDR3 is TGTGCCAGCAGTGAACGTGGGCAGAGCAATCAGCCCCAGCATTTT. Translated: CASSERGQSNQPQHF.

The gene calls are TRBV5-1 and TRBJ2-1, with 7 bases fitting TRBD1. V dropped 3 bases and J dropped 8; count of bases not matched to a gene: 8. CDR3 size: 14 residues. Germline CDR1 and CDR2: SGHRS and YFSETQ. This CDR3 reads CASSSRQGRDEQFF. For the CDR3, the DNA is TGCGCCAGCAGCTCCCGACAGGGTCGGGATGAGCAGTTCTTC.

The CDR3 DNA is TGCGCCAGCAGTGTACTAGCGGGGGGAACCAATGAGCAGTTCTTC. Its translation: CASSVLAGGTNEQFF. The rearrangement uses TRBV10-1 and TRBJ2-1; 12 bases fit TRBD2. In germline, CDR1 is WNHNN, CDR2 SYGVQD (reference sequence). CDR3 length: 15 residues. After removal of 4 bases from V and 6 bases from J, the junction contained 4 bases not matched to a gene.

This clone was detected a few times. The CDR3 DNA sequence: TGTGCCAGCAGCTTCCTCGGCTCTGGGGCCAACGTCCTGACTTTC. Translating it yields CASSFLGSGANVLTF. This chain uses TRBV5-6 with TRBJ2-6; no definite D call. This CDR3 is 15 amino acids long. V lost 2 bases and J 0 bases, leaving 6 bases between the germline ends. In germline, CDR1 is SGHDT, CDR2 YYEEEE.

The chain uses TRBV5-4 and TRBJ2-3; TRBD2 agrees at 8 bases. V shed 5 bases and J 3 bases; nucleotides not matched to a gene: 8. The CDR3 sequence is 15 residues long. The germline CDR1 and CDR2 sequences are SGHNT and YYREEE (reference sequence). The CDR3 sequence is CASRTGGANTDTQYF. DNA of the CDR3: TGTGCCAGCAGAACCGGGGGGGCGAATACAGATACGCAGTATTTT. The whole variable domain, remainder taken from reference TRBV5-4 and TRBJ2-3, is ETGVTQSPTHLIKTRGQQVTLRCSSQSGHNTVSWYQQALGQGPQFIFQYYREEENGRGNFPPRFSGLQFPNYSSELNVNALELDDSALYLCASRTGGANTDTQYFGPGTRLTVL.

V and J are TRBV27 and TRBJ1-6, with D tentatively TRBD1 (5 bases). The CDR3 is 16 amino acids. Trimming cost V 4 bases and J 7 bases, with 17 bases left between them. Germline lookup yields CDR1 MNHEY and CDR2 SMNVEV (reference sequence). For the CDR3, the DNA is TGTGCCAGCAGTTCCACCCCGGGGGGGGACAATTCACCCCTCCACTTT. It encodes CASSSTPGGDNSPLHF.

The gene calls are TRBV18 and TRBJ2-7; the D gene is possibly TRBD1 (5 bases). The CDR3 contains 12 residues. The ends were cut back, 6 bases at V and 3 bases at J, with 9 bases in the middle. Germline V gene lookup returns CDR1 KGHSH and CDR2 LQKENI. In DNA form, the CDR3 reads TGTGCCAGCTCCCGACAGAGCTACGAGCAGTACTTC. Its protein product is CASSRQSYEQYF.

The chain employs TRBV28 and TRBJ1-5; 9 bases align to TRBD1. CDR1 and CDR2 (germline): MDHEN, SYDVKM. The CDR3 has 14 amino acids. V trimming: 7 bases; J trimming: 8 bases; junction bases outside the gene matches: 9. The CDR3 spells CASNPIGDREPQHF. CDR3 DNA: TGTGCCAGCAACCCAATAGGGGACAGGGAGCCCCAGCATTTT.

The chain links TRBV19 to TRBJ1-5; D remains unclear. Germline values: CDR1 LNHDA, CDR2 SQIVND (reference sequence). Trimming left V 3 bases short and J 7 bases short, with 13 bases between. This CDR3 region has 14 residues. Here the CDR3 DNA reads TGTGCCAGTAGTATCGCGCAAGGCGGGCAGCCCCAGCATTTT. This codes for CASSIAQGGQPQHF.

The chain combines TRBV21-1 with TRBJ1-5; TRBD1, the D gene given by the table, was not confirmed from the DNA. TRBV21-1 is annotated as a pseudogene. The CDR3 extends over 19 amino acids. In nucleotides, the CDR3 is TGTGCCAGCAGCAAACCCGGACAGGGTGGTAAGGGAGGCAATCAGCCCCAGCATTTT. It encodes CASSKPGQGGKGGNQPQHF.

The V gene is TRBV7-3, the J gene TRBJ2-2; D is unclear. Trimming removed 2 bases at V and 1 base at J, with 8 bases between. From germline, CDR1 is SGHTA and CDR2 FQGTGA. The CDR3 loop spans 15 amino acids. CDR3 sequence reads: CASSLAAMNTGELFF. The CDR3 bases are TGTGCCAGCAGCTTAGCGGCAATGAACACCGGGGAGCTGTTTTTT.

V usage is TRBV7-9 and J usage is TRBJ2-3; no reliable D call. From germline, CDR1 is SEHNR and CDR2 FQNEAQ (reference sequence). There are 15 residues in the CDR3. V lost 2 bases, J lost 0 bases, and 9 bases lay in between. The DNA of the CDR3 is TGTGCCAGCAGCTTAATAGCATTTAGCACAGATACGCAGTATTTT. Translation: CASSLIAFSTDTQYF.

V gene TRBV18 combines with J gene TRBJ1-1; weak D call: TRBD1 (6 bases). The ends were cut back, 5 bases at V and 3 bases at J, with 13 bases in the middle. There are 14 residues in the CDR3. The germline V gene encodes CDR1 KGHSH and CDR2 LQKENI. CDR3 sequence: CASSSQGGDTEAFF. Here the CDR3 DNA reads TGTGCCAGCTCATCACAGGGAGGGGACACTGAAGCTTTCTTT.

V usage is TRBV4-3 and J usage is TRBJ2-7, with 7 bases fitting TRBD2. The CDR3 loop spans 14 amino acids. With V trimmed by 2 bases and J by 2 bases, 3 bases remained unmatched. CDR1 and CDR2 from the germline V gene are LGHNA and YSLEER. In nucleotides, the CDR3 is TGCGCCAGCAGCCAAAGACTAGCTGCCTACGAGCAGTACTTC. Translating it yields CASSQRLAAYEQYF.

The chain has TRBV4-3 and TRBJ2-3, with TRBD1 identical over 7 bases. The CDR3 has 16 amino acids. The junction had 17 bases not matched to a gene; V was cut back by 4 bases and J by 10 bases. CDR1 and CDR2 from the germline V gene are LGHNA and YSLEER. Written as DNA, the CDR3 is TGCGCCAGCAGCCGCTCGACAGGGATAAACCGACATTCGCAGTATTTT. It yields the protein CASSRSTGINRHSQYF.

The chain has TRBV21-1 and TRBJ1-5; the table assigns TRBD1, which was not confirmed against the DNA. TRBV21-1 is a recognized pseudogene. This CDR3 region has 13 residues. The CDR3 region is CASSQQGDQPQHF. The CDR3 bases are TGTGCCAGCAGCCAACAGGGGGATCAGCCCCAGCATTTT.